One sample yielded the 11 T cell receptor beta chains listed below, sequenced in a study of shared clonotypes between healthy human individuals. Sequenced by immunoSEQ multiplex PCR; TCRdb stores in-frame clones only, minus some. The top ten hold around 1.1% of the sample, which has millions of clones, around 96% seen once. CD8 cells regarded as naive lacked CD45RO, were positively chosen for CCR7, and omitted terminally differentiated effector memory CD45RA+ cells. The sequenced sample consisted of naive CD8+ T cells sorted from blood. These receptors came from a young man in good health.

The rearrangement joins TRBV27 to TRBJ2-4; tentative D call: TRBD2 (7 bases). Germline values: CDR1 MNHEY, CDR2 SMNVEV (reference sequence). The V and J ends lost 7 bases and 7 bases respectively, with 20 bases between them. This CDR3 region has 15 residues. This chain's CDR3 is CASTGTIGGANIQYF. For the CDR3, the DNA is TGTGCCAGCACCGGCACAATAGGGGGGGCGAACATTCAGTACTTC.

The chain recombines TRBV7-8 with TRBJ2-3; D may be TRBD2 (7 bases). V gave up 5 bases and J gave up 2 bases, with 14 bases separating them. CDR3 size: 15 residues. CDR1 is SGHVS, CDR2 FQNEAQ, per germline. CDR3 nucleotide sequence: TGTGCCAGCAGCCCTAGGGGGGGAAACACAGATACGCAGTATTTT. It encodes CASSPRGGNTDTQYF.

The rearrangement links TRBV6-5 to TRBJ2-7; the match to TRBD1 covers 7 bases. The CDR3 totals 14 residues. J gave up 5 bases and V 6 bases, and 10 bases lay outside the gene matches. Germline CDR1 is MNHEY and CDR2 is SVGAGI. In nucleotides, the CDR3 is TGTGCCAGCAGCGATCTGGGACAGACCCACGAGCAGTACTTC. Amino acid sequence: CASSDLGQTHEQYF.

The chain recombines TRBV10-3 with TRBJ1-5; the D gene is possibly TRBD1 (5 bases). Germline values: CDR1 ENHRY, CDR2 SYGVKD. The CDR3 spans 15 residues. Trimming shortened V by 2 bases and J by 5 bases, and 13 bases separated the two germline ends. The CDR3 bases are TGTGCCATCAGTGAGGGGGAGGGAGGGGATCAGCCCCAGCATTTT. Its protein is CAISEGEGGDQPQHF.

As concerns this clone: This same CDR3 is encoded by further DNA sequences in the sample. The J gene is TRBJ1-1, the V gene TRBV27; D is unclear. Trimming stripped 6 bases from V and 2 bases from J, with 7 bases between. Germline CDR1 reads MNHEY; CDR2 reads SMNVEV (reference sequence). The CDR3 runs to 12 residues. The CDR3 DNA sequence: TGTGCCAGCAGGCACGAAAACACTGAAGCTTTCTTT. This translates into CASRHENTEAFF.

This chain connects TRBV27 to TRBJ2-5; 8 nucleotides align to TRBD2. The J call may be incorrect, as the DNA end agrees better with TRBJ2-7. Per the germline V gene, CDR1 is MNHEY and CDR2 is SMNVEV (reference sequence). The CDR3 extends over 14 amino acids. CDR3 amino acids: CASSAGTSSYEQYF. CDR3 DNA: TGTGCCAGCAGTGCCGGGACTAGCTCCTACGAGCAGTACTTC.

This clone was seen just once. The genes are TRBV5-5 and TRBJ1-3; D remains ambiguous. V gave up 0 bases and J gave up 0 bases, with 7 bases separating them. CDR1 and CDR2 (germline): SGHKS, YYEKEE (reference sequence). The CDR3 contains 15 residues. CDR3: CASSLALTSGNTIYF. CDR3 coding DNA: TGTGCCAGCAGCTTGGCGCTTACCTCTGGAAACACCATATATTTT.

CDR3 DNA sequence: TGTGCCAGCAGCTTAGTAACCGGGGCTCTAAACTATGGCTACACCTTC. This encodes CASSLVTGALNYGYTF. The chain carries TRBV11-2 and TRBJ1-2; tentatively, D is TRBD1 (5 bases). CDR1 and CDR2 (germline): SGHAT, FQNNGV. There are 16 residues in the CDR3. Trimming removed 1 base from V and 2 bases from J, with 14 bases in between.

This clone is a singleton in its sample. The CDR3 loop reads CASSQEKGANEQYF. CDR3 DNA: TGCGCCAGCAGCCAAGAAAAGGGGGCGAACGAGCAGTACTTC. The chain employs TRBV4-3 and TRBJ2-7; 7 bases line up with TRBD1. From germline, CDR1 is LGHNA and CDR2 YSLEER. The CDR3 length is 14 residues. With V trimmed by 0 bases and J by 5 bases, 4 bases remained unmatched.

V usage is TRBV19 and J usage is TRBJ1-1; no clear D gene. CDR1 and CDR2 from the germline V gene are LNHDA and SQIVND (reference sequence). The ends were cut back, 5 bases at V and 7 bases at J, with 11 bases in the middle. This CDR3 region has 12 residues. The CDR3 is CASSRGYYEAFF. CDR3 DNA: TGTGCCAGTAGTCGAGGGTATTATGAAGCTTTCTTT.

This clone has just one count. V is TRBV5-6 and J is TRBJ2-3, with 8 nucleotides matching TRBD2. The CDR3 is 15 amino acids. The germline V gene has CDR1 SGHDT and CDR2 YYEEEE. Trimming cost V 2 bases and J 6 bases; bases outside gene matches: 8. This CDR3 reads CASSFVNSGADTQYF. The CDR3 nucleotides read TGTGCCAGCAGCTTCGTTAATAGCGGGGCCGATACGCAGTATTTT.